This T cell receptor (beta chain) was retrieved from a study of human T cells and chemical hapten exposure. Study-level background: The upper back received 0.01% DPC by patch testing, with results read at 6 days. Findings of the study overall: Controls formed significantly fewer large CDR3 similarity clusters than expanded TCRs did. TCRs at a frequency above 1 in 1000 stayed unchanged with DPC sensitization.

TCRdb called the RACE reads again in MiXCR, with one record for every CDR3 protein. The repertoire includes about 80,000 distinct CDR3 sequences, around a tenth of them detected once, and more than 1.1% sits in the top ten. Time point reported: patch test 1, 2 weeks after DPC sensitization. The treatment was: therapeutic diphenylcyclopropenone sensitization with weekly scalp DPC. This CDR3 spans 15 amino acids. Germline values: CDR1 KGHSY, CDR2 FQNENV. Between the trimmed V and J ends, which lost 2 bases and 3 bases, there was a span of 11 bases. This clonotype came up a few times. Its cognate antigen is unknown.

The chain has TRBV16 and TRBJ1-5; D is possibly TRBD1 (5 bases). Here the sequenced sample was whole blood, taken in connection with sensitization to the hapten diphenylcyclopropenone (DPC). The clonotype originates from a woman aged 50 to 60 with alopecia areata. Some clones in this sample may be carry-over from other donors' samples. CDR3 residues: CASSQRGANNQPQHF. The CDR3 region has the DNA TGTGCCAGCAGCCAACGCGGGGCAAACAATCAGCCCCAGCATTTT.